This T cell receptor (beta chain) was sequenced for a study of T cell responses to AZD1222 COVID-19 vaccine. Study-level results: With dominance at 160-218 and 743-854, vaccine-associated CD4 TCRs spanned spike.

Trimming at V came to 4 bases and at J to 9 bases, leaving 3 bases not matched to a gene. Germline assignment: CDR1 LNHDA and CDR2 SQIVND (reference sequence). This CDR3 spans 11 amino acids. Profiling relied on immunoSEQ multiplex PCR, and the TCRdb table lists in-frame clones only, not all of them. The sample records over 150,000 clones, roughly 87% being singletons. About this clone: The target antigen is unknown.

Sequences were derived from peripheral blood, sampled 28 days after the second AZD1222 dose. This receptor was taken from an adult who received the AZD1222 COVID-19 vaccine. This chain uses TRBV19 with TRBJ2-7; TRBD1 agrees at 7 bases. The CDR3 is CASSTRDRQYF. CDR3 DNA sequence: TGTGCCAGTAGTACCCGGGACAGGCAGTACTTC.